This TCR beta chain derives from a study of regulatory T cells in long-lasting Graves disease. Study results and caveats: Among persistent patients, a larger number of public clonotypes were shared (roughly 2,900) than among newly diagnosed patients (under 1,000).

Points on this clonotype: Its antigen is currently unknown.

The time point was: persistent/refractory GD, antithyroid drugs over 5 years with positive TRAb. PBMC-extracted RNA yielded the TCR library. CDR3 size: 18 residues. Germline V gives CDR1 MDHEN, CDR2 SYDVKM. The V and J ends lost 5 bases and 0 bases, in that order; junction bases with no gene match: 9. Construction of TCR beta libraries relied on iRepertoire HTBI primers and on Arm-PCR targeting CDR3 regions. TCRdb processed the multiplex PCR reads anew with MiXCR; each CDR3 protein has one entry. The table lists around 400,000 distinct CDR3 sequences, 23% of them singletons, with about 27% in the top ten.

The chain uses TRBV28 and TRBJ2-2; 10 bases align to TRBD2. The clonotype was recovered from a female donor with Graves disease. The sample consisted of peripheral blood mononuclear cells (PBMCs), taken when the disease was refractory, from a patient treated with antithyroid drugs. In DNA form, the CDR3 reads TGTGCCAGCAGTCCCTCCGTACTAGCGGGATCGAACACCGGGGAGCTGTTTTTT. This translates into CASSPSVLAGSNTGELFF.